This T cell receptor (beta chain) originates from a study of radiotherapy plus CTLA-4 blockade in lung cancer. The CDR3 consists of 15 residues. Germline V gene sequence: CDR1 LGHNA, CDR2 YNFKEQ. Trimming removed 0 bases at V and 4 bases at J, with 13 bases between. Focal radiation was given together with CTLA-4 blockade (ipilimumab) to patients with chemo-refractory metastatic non-small-cell lung cancer. Clones were sequenced by immunoSEQ multiplex PCR, and TCRdb holds only the in-frame ones, with some missing. The data show more than 90,000 clones, with about 90% seen just once and about 5.3% held by the top ten. Points from the study as a whole: It was early blood T cell clone dynamics, with interferon-beta, that reportedly best predicted response.

On this clone itself: Its antigen is unknown.

The receptor's source is a human donor with non-small cell lung cancer that progressed on radiotherapy plus ipilimumab. Sequencing was performed on peripheral blood, taken from a patient treated with radiotherapy plus ipilimumab. The chain employs TRBV4-2 and TRBJ2-7; D call uncertain. CDR3 DNA: TGTGCCAGCAGCCAAGATCTAGGCAGCCAATACGAGCAGTACTTC. Its protein is CASSQDLGSQYEQYF.